This entry is about one T cell receptor beta chain. Germline V gives CDR1 SEHNR, CDR2 FQNEAQ (reference sequence). Trimming took off 3 bases at V and 2 bases at J, with 10 bases between the two ends. The CDR3 is 14 residues long. In the original analysis: The authors estimated nucleated cell counts from reference gene primer amplification. TCRdb's copy holds only in-frame clones and misses some; the assay was immunoSEQ multiplex PCR. For V, J and clone size, that table is used; D and trimming come from the DNA. The sample holds 140,000 to 150,000 clones, roughly 88% seen once. The sample is drawn from a study of blood T cell repertoires in COVID-19. For the study at large: Acute-phase and convalescent COVID-19 samples originated in the United States, Italy and Spain. PBMCs, B-cell-depleted T cells, or T cells were the source of the cDNA or gDNA that made up the material.

The sequence came from a man between 60 and 75 years old with active or convalescent COVID-19. This sequence joins TRBV7-9 and TRBJ1-2, with D possibly being TRBD1 (5 bases). Sequencing was performed on peripheral blood. CDR3: CASSFSGRNYGYTF. DNA for the CDR3: TGTGCCAGCAGCTTCTCAGGGAGGAACTATGGCTACACCTTC.